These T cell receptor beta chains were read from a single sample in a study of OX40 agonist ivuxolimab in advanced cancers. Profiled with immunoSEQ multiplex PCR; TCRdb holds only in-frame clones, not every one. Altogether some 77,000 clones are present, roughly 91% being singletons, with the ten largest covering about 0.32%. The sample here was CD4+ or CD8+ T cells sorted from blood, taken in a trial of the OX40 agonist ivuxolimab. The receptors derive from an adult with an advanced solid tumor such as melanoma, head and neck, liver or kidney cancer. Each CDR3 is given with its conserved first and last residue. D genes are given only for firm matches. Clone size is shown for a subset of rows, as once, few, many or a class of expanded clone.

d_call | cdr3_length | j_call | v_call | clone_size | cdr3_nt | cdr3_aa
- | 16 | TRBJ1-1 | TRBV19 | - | TGTGCCAGTAGTAGCCGCCCGGGATCCTGGCCCGCTGAAGCTTTCTTT | CASSSRPGSWPAEAFF
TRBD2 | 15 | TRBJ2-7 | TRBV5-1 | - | TGCGCCAGCAGCCCCCAGGGACTAGCGGGAGTGGAGCAGTACTTC | CASSPQGLAGVEQYF
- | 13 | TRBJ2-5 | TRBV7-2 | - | TGTGCCAGCAGCTTATCGGCCCCAGAGACCCAGTACTTC | CASSLSAPETQYF
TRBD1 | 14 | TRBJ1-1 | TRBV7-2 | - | TGTGCCAGCAGCCGACAGGGGATGAACACTGAAGCTTTCTTT | CASSRQGMNTEAFF
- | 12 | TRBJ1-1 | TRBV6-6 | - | TGTGCCAGCATGAACTCGGGGCTCAGCATTCTCTTT | CASMNSGLSILF
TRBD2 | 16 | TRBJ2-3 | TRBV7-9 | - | TGTGCCAGCAGCGCTCCGGGACTAGCGGGCACAGATACGCAGTATTTT | CASSAPGLAGTDTQYF
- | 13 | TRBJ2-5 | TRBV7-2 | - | TGTGCCAGCAGGCGCGAGACTGGACGGCCCCTAGACTTC | CASRRETGRPLDF
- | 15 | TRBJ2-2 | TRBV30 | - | TGTGCCTGGAGTGTAGGGCAGGCGATCACCGGGGAGCTGTTTTTT | CAWSVGQAITGELFF
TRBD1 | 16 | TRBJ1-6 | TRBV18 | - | TGTGCCAGCTCACAACTGGGACAGGGAATTAGTTCACCCCTCCACTTT | CASSQLGQGISSPLHF
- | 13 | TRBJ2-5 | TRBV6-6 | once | TGTGCCAGCAGTCCCAGCGCTTCAGAGACCCAGTACTTC | CASSPSASETQYF
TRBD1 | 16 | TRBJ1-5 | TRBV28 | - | TGTGCCAGCAGTCCCGGGACAGGGGTTACGGGACAGCCCCAGCATTTT | CASSPGTGVTGQPQHF
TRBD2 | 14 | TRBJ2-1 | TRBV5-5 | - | TGTGCCAGCAGTCCGACTAGCTCTTACAATGAGCAGTTCTTC | CASSPTSSYNEQFF
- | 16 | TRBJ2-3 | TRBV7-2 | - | TGTGCCAGCAGCTTAGTTTGGGGTGCTAGCACAGATACGCAGTATTTT | CASSLVWGASTDTQYF
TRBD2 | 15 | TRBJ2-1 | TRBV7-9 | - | TGTGCCAGCAGCTTACAGGGACTAGCGGGAGTGGAGCAGTTCTTC | CASSLQGLAGVEQFF
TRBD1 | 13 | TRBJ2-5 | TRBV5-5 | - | TGTGCCAGCAGCTTGACAGGGGGCGAGACCCAGTACTTC | CASSLTGGETQYF
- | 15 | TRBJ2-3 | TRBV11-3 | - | TGTGCCAGCAGCTTAGCGGCAGGGGCCGCAGATACGCAGTATTTT | CASSLAAGAADTQYF
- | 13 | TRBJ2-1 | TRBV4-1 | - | TGCGCCAGCAGCCAAGAAAGGGACCGGGTTCAGTTCTTC | CASSQERDRVQFF
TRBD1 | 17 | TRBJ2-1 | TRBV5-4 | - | TGTGCCAGCAGCTCCGCCAAACAGGGGAATGGACACAATGAGCAGTTCTTC | CASSSAKQGNGHNEQFF
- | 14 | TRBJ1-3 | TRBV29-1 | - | TGCAGCGTTGAAGAAGCAGTCTCTGGAAACACCATATATTTT | CSVEEAVSGNTIYF
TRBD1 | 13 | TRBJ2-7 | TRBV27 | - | TGTGCCAGCAGTCGGACAGGAGACTACGAGCAGTACTTC | CASSRTGDYEQYF
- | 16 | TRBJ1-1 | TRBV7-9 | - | TGTGCCAGCAGCTTAGGGAATCACGGTGGGAACACTGAAGCTTTCTTT | CASSLGNHGGNTEAFF
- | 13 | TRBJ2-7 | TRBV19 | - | TGTGCCAGTAGTCCCGGTGTCCTCTACGAGCAGTACTTC | CASSPGVLYEQYF
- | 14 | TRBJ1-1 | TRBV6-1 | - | TGTGCCAGCAGTGACGGAGGCGCGGGGGCTGAAGCTTTCTTT | CASSDGGAGAEAFF
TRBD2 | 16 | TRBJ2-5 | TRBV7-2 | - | TGTGCCAGCAGCAAAGGGACTAGCGGGAGGTACGGGACCCAGTACTTC | CASSKGTSGRYGTQYF
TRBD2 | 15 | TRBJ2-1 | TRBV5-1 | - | TGCGCCAGCAGCCTGATCGGACTAGCGGACAATGAGCAGTTCTTC | CASSLIGLADNEQFF
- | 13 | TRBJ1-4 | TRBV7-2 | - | TGTGCCAGCAGCTTTCCCCAGGGTGAAAAACTGTTTTTT | CASSFPQGEKLFF
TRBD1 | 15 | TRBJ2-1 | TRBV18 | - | TGTGCCAGCTCACCGCGGACAGGGGAAAACAATGAGCAGTTCTTC | CASSPRTGENNEQFF
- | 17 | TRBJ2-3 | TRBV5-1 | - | TGCGCCAGCAGCTTGCGCGGACAGGGAGGGACAGGAGATACGCAGTATTTT | CASSLRGQGGTGDTQYF
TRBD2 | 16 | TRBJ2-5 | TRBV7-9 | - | TGTGCCAGCAGCTTGGGACTAGCGGGGGGTGAAGAGACCCAGTACTTC | CASSLGLAGGEETQYF
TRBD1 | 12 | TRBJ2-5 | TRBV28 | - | TGTGCCAGCTGGGGACAGGAAGAGACCCAGTACTTC | CASWGQEETQYF
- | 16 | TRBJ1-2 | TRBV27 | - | TGTGCCAGCAGTTTATCTGAGACAGTCGAAATCGGGGGCTACACCTTC | CASSLSETVEIGGYTF
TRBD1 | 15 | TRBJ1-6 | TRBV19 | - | TGTGCCAGTGGGGACAGGGGTTCCTATAATTCACCCCTCCACTTT | CASGDRGSYNSPLHF
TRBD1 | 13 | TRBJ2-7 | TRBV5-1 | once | TGCGCCAGCAGCTTGGGGGCAGGGGGCGAGCAGTACTTC | CASSLGAGGEQYF
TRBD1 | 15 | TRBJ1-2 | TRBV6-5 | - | TGTGCCAGCAGTTACTCGAGGGACAGTAACTATGGCTACACCTTC | CASSYSRDSNYGYTF
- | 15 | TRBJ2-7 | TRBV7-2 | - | TGTGCCAGCAGCCTTAGGGTCATAAACTCCTACGAGCAGTACTTC | CASSLRVINSYEQYF
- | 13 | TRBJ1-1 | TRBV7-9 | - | TGTGCCAGCAGCACTAGCCCCACGGCTGAAGCTTTCTTT | CASSTSPTAEAFF
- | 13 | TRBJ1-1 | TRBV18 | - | TGTGCCAGCTCAACTCAAAAGAACACTGAAGCTTTCTTT | CASSTQKNTEAFF
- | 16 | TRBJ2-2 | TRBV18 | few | TGTGCCAGCTCACCACGTCAGGAACTGAACACCGGGGAGCTGTTTTTT | CASSPRQELNTGELFF
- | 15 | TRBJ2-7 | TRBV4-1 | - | TGCGCCAGCAGCCAAGGGAGGACCGATCCCTACGAGCAGTACTTC | CASSQGRTDPYEQYF
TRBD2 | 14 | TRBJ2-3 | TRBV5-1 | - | TGCGCCAGCAAACTAGCGGGTTCCACAGATACGCAGTATTTT | CASKLAGSTDTQYF
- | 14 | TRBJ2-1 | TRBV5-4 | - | TGTGCCAGCAGCCCGGGGGGCGCCGGGAATGAGCAGTTCTTC | CASSPGGAGNEQFF
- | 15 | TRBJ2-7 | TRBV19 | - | TGTGCCAGTAGTACCCCCGGCAGGGTCAACGACGAGCAGTACTTC | CASSTPGRVNDEQYF
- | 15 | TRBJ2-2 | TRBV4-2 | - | TGTGCCAGCAGCCCCTCGACTAGGTCGGGCGGGGAGCTGTTTTTT | CASSPSTRSGGELFF
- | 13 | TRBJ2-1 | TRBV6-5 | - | TGTGCCAGCAGATCACTAGGAGGCAATGAGCAGTTCTTC | CASRSLGGNEQFF
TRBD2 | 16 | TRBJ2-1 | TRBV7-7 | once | TGTGCCAGCAGCTTAGAGGCGGGGGTCTCCTACAATGAGCAGTTCTTC | CASSLEAGVSYNEQFF
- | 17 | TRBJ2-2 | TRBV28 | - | TGTGCCAGCAGTTTGCATCTTATCAGGCTGAACACCGGGGAGCTGTTTTTT | CASSLHLIRLNTGELFF
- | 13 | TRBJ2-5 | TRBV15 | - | TGTGCCACCAGTGCAAACCGAGGAGAGACCCAGTACTTC | CATSANRGETQYF
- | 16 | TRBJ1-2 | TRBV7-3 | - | TGTGCCAGCAGCCTTCAACCGGTATCTGCTAACTATGGCTACACCTTC | CASSLQPVSANYGYTF
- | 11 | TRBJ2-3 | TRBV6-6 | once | TGTGCCAGCAGTTATTCAGATACGCAGTATTTT | CASSYSDTQYF
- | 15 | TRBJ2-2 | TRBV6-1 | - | TGTGCCAGCAGTGATTGGCAGGCAGCCACCGGGGAGCTGTTTTTT | CASSDWQAATGELFF
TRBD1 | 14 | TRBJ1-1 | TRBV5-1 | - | TGCGCCAGCAGTCCGCAGGGGGGAATTACTGAAGCTTTCTTT | CASSPQGGITEAFF
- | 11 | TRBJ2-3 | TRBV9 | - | TGTGCCAGCAGCGTCCTAGATACGCAGTATTTT | CASSVLDTQYF
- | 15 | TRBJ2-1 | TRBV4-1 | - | TGCGCCAGCAGCCAAAGAGCGGCTGAATACAATGAGCAGTTCTTC | CASSQRAAEYNEQFF
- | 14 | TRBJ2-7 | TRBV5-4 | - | TGTGCCAGCAGCCGCTCTGGCGGACCCTACGAGCAGTACTTC | CASSRSGGPYEQYF
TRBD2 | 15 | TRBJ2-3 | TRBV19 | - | TGTGCCAGTAGTATACTAGCGGGGGGAGCAGATACGCAGTATTTT | CASSILAGGADTQYF
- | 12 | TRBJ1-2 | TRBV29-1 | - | TGCAGCGTTTTCGGGGGGGCTGGGGGCTACACCTTC | CSVFGGAGGYTF
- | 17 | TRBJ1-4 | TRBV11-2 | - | TGTGCCAGCAGCTTACTGCAGGGTTTAGCAACTAATGAAAAACTGTTTTTT | CASSLLQGLATNEKLFF
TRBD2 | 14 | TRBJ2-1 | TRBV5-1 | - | TGCGCCAGCAGCTTGGTGGGAGGGCCTATTGAGCAGTTCTTC | CASSLVGGPIEQFF
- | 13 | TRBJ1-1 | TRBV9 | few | TGTGCCAGCAGCGTACATACGACAGGTACGGCTTTCTTT | CASSVHTTGTAFF
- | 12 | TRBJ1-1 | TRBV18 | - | TGTGCCAGCTCACCACGGGCAGGTGAAGCTTTCTTT | CASSPRAGEAFF